This is a list of T cell receptor beta chains from one sample in a study of shared clonotypes between healthy human individuals. Libraries were prepared by immunoSEQ multiplex PCR; TCRdb keeps only in-frame clonotypes and omits some of them. Seen here are some 2,500,000 clones, roughly 90% observed once, and the top ten hold around 0.35%. The sample was naive CD4+ T cells from PBMCs. The receptors here all came from a man between 18 and 29 years old in good health. Some clones in this sample may be carry-over from other donors' samples. CDR3s include the opening cysteine and the closing phenylalanine or tryptophan. The D gene is left open where the match is weak. Not every row has a clone size; where given, it reads once, few, many or a size class.

>TRBD1|TRBV6-5|TRBJ1-2|15|.
CASSYSMTGNYGYTF
TGTGCCAGCAGTTACTCGATGACAGGGAACTATGGCTACACCTTC
>.|TRBV19|TRBJ1-5|15|.
CASRWSRGSSQPQHF
TGTGCCAGTCGATGGAGTCGGGGATCTAGTCAGCCCCAGCATTTT
>.|TRBV7-9|TRBJ2-5|15|.
CASSLSRAFQETQYF
TGTGCCAGCAGCTTATCCAGGGCCTTCCAAGAGACCCAGTACTTC
>TRBD2|TRBV4-1|TRBJ2-1|15|.
CASSQERESYNEQFF
TGCGCCAGCAGCCAAGAGCGGGAGTCCTACAATGAGCAGTTCTTC
>.|TRBV5-6|TRBJ2-7|14|.
CASNRRGGGYEQYF
TGTGCCAGCAACAGGAGAGGCGGAGGTTACGAGCAGTACTTC
>.|TRBV7-9|TRBJ2-3|16|.
CASSEWDDYFTDTQYF
TGTGCCAGCAGCGAGTGGGATGACTACTTCACAGATACGCAGTATTTT
>.|TRBV18|TRBJ2-3|13|once
CASSPVSGDTQYF
TGTGCCAGCTCACCGGTATCGGGGGATACGCAGTATTTT
>.|TRBV10-3|TRBJ2-3|17|once
CAISESSPGGGTDTQYF
TGTGCCATCAGTGAGTCGTCGCCAGGAGGCGGTACAGATACGCAGTATTTT
>TRBD2|TRBV19|TRBJ2-1|16|.
CASKPYRLALGNEQFF
TGTGCCAGTAAGCCCTATCGACTAGCGTTGGGCAATGAGCAGTTCTTC
>.|TRBV28|TRBJ2-3|15|.
CASSPRGAGTDTQYF
TGTGCCAGCAGTCCCCGGGGGGCGGGCACAGATACGCAGTATTTT
>TRBD2|TRBV2|TRBJ2-3|15|.
CASSGSGSRTDTQYF
TGTGCCAGCAGTGGTAGCGGGAGCCGCACAGATACGCAGTATTTT
>.|TRBV7-3|TRBJ2-3|14|.
CASSLGRETDTQYF
TGTGCCAGCAGCTTGGGCAGGGAAACAGATACGCAGTATTTT
>TRBD2|TRBV10-3|TRBJ2-7|16|.
CAITGRGTSGSREQYF
TGTGCCATCACCGGGCGTGGGACTAGCGGGAGTCGTGAGCAGTACTTC
>.|TRBV6-1|TRBJ1-5|14|.
CASSELAGNQPQHF
TGTGCCAGCAGTGAATTAGCAGGGAATCAGCCCCAGCATTTT
>TRBD1|TRBV5-6|TRBJ1-5|16|once
CASSLTIQGGNQPQHF
TGTGCCAGCAGCCTAACTATCCAGGGGGGCAATCAGCCCCAGCATTTT
>.|TRBV7-3|TRBJ1-1|13|.
CASSPGLNTEAFF
TGTGCCAGCAGCCCGGGATTGAACACTGAAGCTTTCTTT
>.|TRBV4-1|TRBJ2-2|16|.
CASSHIAVANTGELFF
TGCGCCAGCAGCCACATAGCGGTTGCGAACACCGGGGAGCTGTTTTTT
>.|TRBV6-6|TRBJ1-4|15|.
CASSDETGTNEKLFF
TGTGCCAGCAGCGACGAGACAGGAACTAATGAAAAACTGTTTTTT
>TRBD1|TRBV6-5|TRBJ1-1|14|.
CASSQNRGHTEAFF
TGTGCCAGCAGTCAAAACAGGGGGCACACTGAAGCTTTCTTT
>TRBD1|TRBV5-1|TRBJ2-5|16|.
CASSLFQGATQETQYF
TGCGCCAGCAGCTTATTTCAGGGGGCGACCCAAGAGACCCAGTACTTC
>.|TRBV18|TRBJ2-3|17|.
CASSPFSSLTSTDTQYF
TGTGCCAGCTCACCCTTTTCCTCGCTCACTAGCACAGATACGCAGTATTTT
>.|TRBV27|TRBJ1-1|15|.
CASSLTGLGSTEAFF
TGTGCCAGCAGTTTAACAGGGCTGGGTAGCACTGAAGCTTTCTTT
>.|TRBV9|TRBJ1-2|13|.
CASSADEGGGYTF
TGTGCCAGCAGCGCAGACGAGGGAGGGGGCTACACCTTC
>TRBD2|TRBV11-2|TRBJ2-7|18|.
CASSFGLAGGSSSYEQYF
TGTGCCAGCAGCTTTGGACTAGCGGGAGGATCGAGCTCCTACGAGCAGTACTTC
>.|TRBV29-1|TRBJ1-4|13|.
CSVAGQRNEKLFF
TGCAGCGTTGCCGGACAGCGAAATGAAAAACTGTTTTTT
>.|TRBV11-2|TRBJ1-4|16|.
CASSLGERLGGEKLFF
TGTGCCAGCAGCTTAGGGGAAAGGTTAGGGGGAGAAAAACTGTTTTTT
>TRBD2|TRBV5-4|TRBJ2-5|19|once
CASSPRAGTSGRALETQYF
TGTGCCAGCAGCCCGAGAGCCGGGACTAGCGGGAGGGCCTTGGAGACCCAGTACTTC
>.|TRBV10-2|TRBJ1-5|15|.
CASPRGGGSNQPQHF
TGCGCCAGCCCTCGGGGGGGAGGGAGCAATCAGCCCCAGCATTTT
>.|TRBV7-8|TRBJ2-3|12|.
CASSFFGDTRYF
TGTGCCAGCAGCTTTTTCGGAGATACGCGGTATTTT
>.|TRBV6-5|TRBJ1-1|16|.
CASSYWGSGLNTEAFF
TGTGCCAGCAGTTACTGGGGTTCGGGGTTGAACACTGAAGCTTTCTTT
>.|TRBV7-2|TRBJ2-7|14|.
CASSSDRSYYEQYF
TGTGCCAGCAGCTCGGACAGAAGCTACTACGAGCAGTACTTC
>.|TRBV6-1|TRBJ1-2|12|.
CADPEWGRGYTF
TGTGCCGACCCAGAATGGGGCCGCGGCTACACCTTC
>.|TRBV18|TRBJ2-6|15|.
CASFTGTSGANVLTF
TGTGCCAGCTTTACAGGGACATCTGGGGCCAACGTCCTGACTTTC